Shown below are 11 T cell receptor beta chains from a single sample sequenced in a study of Tregs in tolerant kidney transplant recipients (dated by TCRdb to the late 2010s). Preparation of the library involved the immunoSEQ multiplex PCR assay. In its TCRdb copy, this immuneACCESS table keeps in-frame sequences only and misses some clones. Where compared with another copy, unresolved V genes explain less than half of these, and the others have no known cause. The sample data list about 59,000 clones, and around 83% of these were observed just once. Together, the top ten hold about 5% of the sample. Material: CD4+ T cells from blood. The receptors stem from a human donor in good health.

The chain is built from TRBV6-5 and TRBJ2-1, with 9 bases that match TRBD2. Germline V gene lookup returns CDR1 MNHEY and CDR2 SVGAGI. This CDR3 has 15 amino acids. Losses at the gene ends were 7 bases for V and 10 bases for J; bases not matched to a gene: 14. The CDR3 region is CASTLGGGGSGEQFF. As DNA, the CDR3 is TGTGCCAGCACTCTGGGCGGGGGGGGCTCCGGCGAGCAGTTCTTC.

The chain carries TRBV5-1 and TRBJ2-1; D is unresolved. Trimming removed 0 bases at V and 3 bases at J, with 13 bases between. This CDR3 is built from 16 residues. Germline CDR1 and CDR2: SGHRS and YFSETQ. The CDR3 nucleotides read TGCGCCAGCAGCTTGGGACGGGTGGGAAGCTACAATGAGCAGTTCTTC. This translates into CASSLGRVGSYNEQFF.

The chain is built from TRBV6-5 and TRBJ2-4; TRBD2 matches at 8 bases. Losses at the gene ends were 6 bases for V and 0 bases for J; bases not matched to a gene: 4. The CDR3 extends over 15 amino acids. CDR1 is MNHEY and CDR2 is SVGAGI in the germline V gene. CDR3: CASRYLAGAKNIQYF. CDR3 coding DNA: TGTGCCAGCAGATATCTAGCGGGAGCCAAAAACATTCAGTACTTC.

The V call is TRBV5-4, the J call TRBJ1-1; weak D call: TRBD1 (5 bases). The CDR3 is made up of 15 amino acids. With 4 bases removed from V and 3 bases from J, the gap between germline ends came to 16 bases. The germline CDR1 and CDR2 sequences are SGHNT and YYREEE (reference sequence). The CDR3 spells CASSPQKPGYTEAFF. The CDR3 DNA reads TGTGCCAGCAGCCCACAAAAGCCAGGGTACACTGAAGCTTTCTTT.

CDR3 bases: TGTGCCAGCTCACTGATAGATACGCAGTATTTT. It encodes CASSLIDTQYF. V usage is TRBV18 and J usage is TRBJ2-3; D remains unclear. CDR3 length equals 11 residues. The V gene lost 4 bases and the J gene lost 5 bases, with 4 bases spanning the gap. Germline CDR1 KGHSH, CDR2 LQKENI.

The chain is built from TRBV7-9 and TRBJ2-5; 7 bases are a match to TRBD2. The CDR3 consists of 15 residues. Germline loops: CDR1 SEHNR, CDR2 FQNEAQ (reference sequence). V lost 2 bases and J lost 5; bases outside the gene matches: 8. The CDR3 nucleotides are TGTGCCAGCAGCTTATTGTCGGCGGGAGTTGAGACCCAGTACTTC. Translated, it gives CASSLLSAGVETQYF.

The genes are TRBV30 and TRBJ2-1, with 7 nucleotides matching TRBD1. Germline-derived CDR1 and CDR2 are GTSNPN and SVGIG (reference sequence). The V and J ends lost 7 bases and 6 bases, in that order; junction bases with no gene match: 3. This CDR3 is built from 11 residues. The CDR3 is CALGQLNEQFF. CDR3 DNA: TGTGCCTTGGGACAGCTCAATGAGCAGTTCTTC.

The rearrangement uses TRBV14 and TRBJ2-5; 9 bases fit TRBD1. The CDR3 contains 14 residues. Germline CDR1 SGHDN, CDR2 FVKESK. With V trimmed by 4 bases and J by 7 bases, 7 bases remained unmatched. CDR3 amino acids: CASSPTGGRMTQYF. For the CDR3, the DNA is TGTGCCAGCAGCCCCACAGGGGGCAGAATGACCCAGTACTTC.

V is TRBV5-8 and J is TRBJ1-2; D unclear. Germline values: CDR1 SGHTS, CDR2 YDEGEE. The CDR3 totals 13 residues. V dropped 1 base and J dropped 0 bases, with 4 bases sitting between them. CDR3 in amino acids: CASSLLPNYGYTF. For the CDR3, the DNA is TGTGCCAGCAGCTTGCTTCCTAACTATGGCTACACCTTC.

This chain connects TRBV21-1 to TRBJ1-4; the table calls TRBD1, which could not be checked here. TRBV21-1 is marked as a pseudogene. This CDR3 is 17 amino acids long. CDR3 in amino acids: CASSKASLDRGKEKLFF. In DNA, the CDR3 is TGTGCCAGCAGCAAAGCTTCCCTCGACAGGGGAAAAGAAAAACTGTTTTTT.

The J gene is TRBJ2-5, the V gene TRBV6-5; TRBD2 agrees at 7 bases. The CDR3 runs to 15 residues. Germline V CDR1 and CDR2: MNHEY, SVGAGI. With 5 bases clipped from V and 2 bases from J, the junction kept 8 bases outside the gene matches. The CDR3 reads CASSQWGTNQETQYF. CDR3 sequence (DNA): TGTGCCAGCAGTCAATGGGGGACTAATCAAGAGACCCAGTACTTC.